This T cell receptor (beta chain) came from a study of cytomegalovirus exposure and HLA in healthy donors. 60 Vbeta and 13 Jbeta primers were used in PCR. Generated by immunoSEQ multiplex PCR, the TCRdb table keeps only in-frame clones and is missing some. This table has roughly 100,000 clones, under 85% appearing once. Germline values: CDR1 KGHSH, CDR2 LQKENI. V lost 3 bases to trimming and J lost 3 bases; unmatched junction nucleotides: 5. The CDR3 contains 14 residues. Sequencing used PBMCs. The chain recombines TRBV18 with TRBJ2-7, with 7 positions matching TRBD1. The TCR comes from a man aged 18 to 29 in good health and CMV-seronegative. CDR3 DNA sequence: TGTGCCAGCTCACCCCGGACAGGAGACTACGAGCAGTACTTC. Amino acid sequence: CASSPRTGDYEQYF.